These T cell receptor beta chains were read from a single sample in a study of CD8 T cells in Susac syndrome. TCRdb re-derived calls from the immunoSEQ multiplex PCR reads in MiXCR, one entry per CDR3 protein. The sample lists about 200,000 distinct CDR3 sequences; 85% to 95% were seen once. The specimen sequenced was CD4+ T cells from PBMCs. Every receptor here comes from a human donor in good health. Both conserved end residues are part of each CDR3. A D gene is named only where the DNA matches it firmly. Expanded clones get a size class; other rows say once, few or many, or leave the size out.

-	-	TRBV3-1	TRBJ1-1	TGTGCCAGCAGCCCGTTGACAGCTACTGAAGCTTTCTTT	CASSPLTATEAFF
-	once	TRBV27	TRBJ1-1	TGTGCCAGCAGTCTACGAGCAGTTCCGAACACTGAAGCTTTCTTT	CASSLRAVPNTEAFF
TRBD1	-	TRBV3-1	TRBJ2-1	TGTGCCAGCAGCCAAGCCTGGACAGGGGGTTTGAGTGAGCAGTTCTTC	CASSQAWTGGLSEQFF
-	-	TRBV28	TRBJ2-5	TGTGCCAGCAGTTTACCCATACAAGAGACCCAGTACTTC	CASSLPIQETQYF
-	-	TRBV20-1	TRBJ1-2	TGCAGTGCTCCCCGGGACCGGGCGTCAGGGGCTAACTATGGCTACACCTTC	CSAPRDRASGANYGYTF
TRBD2	-	TRBV23-1	TRBJ2-1	TGCGCCAGCAGTTTCTTAGCGGGAGGGTATTATAATAAGCAGTTCTTC	CASSFLAGGYYNKQFF
-	-	TRBV6-1	TRBJ1-5	TGTGCCAGCAGTCCCGGGGGAGCTTATAGCAATCAGCCCCAGCATTTT	CASSPGGAYSNQPQHF
-	-	TRBV3-1	TRBJ2-2	TGTGCCAGCAGCCAAGCGGTTCTAAAGAACACCGGGGAGCTGTTTTTT	CASSQAVLKNTGELFF
-	-	TRBV6-5	TRBJ1-4	TGTGCCAGCAGTTACTCGCGGCAGGGTCATGAAAAACTGTTTTTT	CASSYSRQGHEKLFF
-	-	TRBV9	TRBJ1-1	TGTGCCAGCAGTCCCGAACAGTTGAACGCTGAAGCTTTCTTT	CASSPEQLNAEAFF
-	-	TRBV29-1	TRBJ2-4	TGCAGCGTTGAAGATATAGCGCAGGAAAACATTCAGTACTTC	CSVEDIAQENIQYF
TRBD2	-	TRBV18	TRBJ2-3	TGTGCCAGCTCACCGGCGGGGGTCGGTGATGATACGCAGTATTTT	CASSPAGVGDDTQYF
-	-	TRBV12-5	TRBJ2-1	TGTGCTAGTGCCCCCGGTCAGGATGAGCAGTTCTTC	CASAPGQDEQFF
TRBD1	-	TRBV29-1	TRBJ1-1	TGCAGCGCAAGACAGGGATGGGTTCGGAACACTGAAGCTTTCTTT	CSARQGWVRNTEAFF
-	-	TRBV7-9	TRBJ2-1	TGTGCCAGCAGCCAAAAGGGGGGAATTACGAATGAGCAGTTCTTC	CASSQKGGITNEQFF
TRBD1	-	TRBV5-1	TRBJ1-5	TGCGCCAGCAGCTTGGTGGGGACAGGGGATGGCAATCAGCCCCAGCATTTT	CASSLVGTGDGNQPQHF
TRBD1	-	TRBV29-1	TRBJ2-2	TGCAGCGTGGACAGGGAGGTGGACGGGGAGCTGTTTTTT	CSVDREVDGELFF
-	-	TRBV27	TRBJ1-2	TGTCCCAGCAGTCATGACAGGAACGAGGCTGGCTACACCTTC	CPSSHDRNEAGYTF
-	-	TRBV6-5	TRBJ1-2	TGTGCCAGCAGTTCACACTTAACGCGAGGCTACACCTTC	CASSSHLTRGYTF
-	-	TRBV25-1	TRBJ2-3	TGTGCCAGCAGTTCCTCTAGGACTGTCGGGGCAGATACGCAGTATTTT	CASSSSRTVGADTQYF
-	-	TRBV20-1	TRBJ1-4	TGCAGTGCTAGAGTACCCAGGGACTCGGATGAAAAACTGTTTTTT	CSARVPRDSDEKLFF
-	-	TRBV3-1	TRBJ2-5	TGTGCCAGCAGCCAAGGACCGGGAATCGGGGAGACCCAGTACTTC	CASSQGPGIGETQYF
-	-	TRBV29-1	TRBJ1-1	TGCAGCGTTGAGATAACAGGTTTTGAAGCTTTCTTT	CSVEITGFEAFF
TRBD2	-	TRBV2	TRBJ2-2	TGTGCCAGCACAGGACTAGCGGGAGTTTCGTCCGGGGAGCTGTTTTTT	CASTGLAGVSSGELFF
TRBD2	-	TRBV3-1	TRBJ2-1	TGTGCCAGCAGCCAAACTAGCGGGAGAGGTGAGCAGTTCTTC	CASSQTSGRGEQFF
-	-	TRBV2	TRBJ1-1	TGTGCCAGCCACAGGGAAAAAGGCACTGAAGCTTTCTTT	CASHREKGTEAFF
-	-	TRBV28	TRBJ2-7	TGTGCCAGCAGCCATCTTTCCGAGCAGTACTTC	CASSHLSEQYF
-	once	TRBV4-1	TRBJ1-5	TGCGCCAGCAGCCAAGTTGGCACAGGGAGGAATCAGCCCCAGCATTTT	CASSQVGTGRNQPQHF
-	-	TRBV9	TRBJ1-2	TGTGCCAGCAGCGCCCTATCCAACTATGGCTACACCTTC	CASSALSNYGYTF
-	-	TRBV15	TRBJ2-5	TGTGCCACCAGCAGAGATAACACAGGGAGAGAGACCCAGTACTTC	CATSRDNTGRETQYF
-	-	TRBV20-1	TRBJ2-7	TGCAGTGCTCGTAACCCAGGGCTGTACGAGCAGTACTTC	CSARNPGLYEQYF
TRBD1	-	TRBV27	TRBJ1-2	TGTGCCAGCAGTTTACTGGGACAGGGGGCATATGGCTACACCTTC	CASSLLGQGAYGYTF
TRBD1	-	TRBV5-6	TRBJ2-3	TGTGCCAGCAGCCCCCGACAGGGGACCTCAGATACGCAGTATTTT	CASSPRQGTSDTQYF
-	once	TRBV3-1	TRBJ2-7	TGTGCCAGCAGCCAACTCTCAGGACGCTACGAGCAGTACTTC	CASSQLSGRYEQYF
-	-	TRBV24-1	TRBJ2-1	TGTGCCACCAGACATCAGGATCTCAATGAGCAGTTCTTC	CATRHQDLNEQFF
-	-	TRBV20-1	TRBJ1-1	TGCAGTGCCACCGACAGGCAGGGTCCGGATGAAGCTTTCTTT	CSATDRQGPDEAFF